Each of the 11 T cell receptor beta chains below was sequenced from the same sample in a study of siplizumab effects on memory and regulatory T cells. The table came from immunoSEQ multiplex PCR; TCRdb's copy has only in-frame clones and leaves some out. The sample has some 70,000 clones, 88% seen once. The sequenced material came from Tregs sorted from blood. Every receptor here comes from a human donor in good health.

This rearrangement joins TRBV29-1 to TRBJ1-1; D is perhaps TRBD1 (6 bases). The CDR3 spans 16 residues. Germline loops: CDR1 SQVTM, CDR2 ANQGSEA. V shed 7 bases and J shed 1 base, with 22 bases lying between them. CDR3 coding DNA: TGCAGCGCCCCCGTCCCCGGGGGGCCCCAGAACACTGAAGCTTTCTTT. Its protein product is CSAPVPGGPQNTEAFF.

The J gene is TRBJ1-1, the V gene TRBV19, with TRBD1 matching 7 bases. Per the germline V gene, CDR1 is LNHDA and CDR2 is SQIVND (reference sequence). The length of the CDR3 is 15 residues. J lost 4 bases, V lost 8 bases, and 13 bases had no gene match. Here the CDR3 DNA reads TGTGCCAGTGGTTTGACAGGGTCGAGCGGCACTGAAGCTTTCTTT. Its protein is CASGLTGSSGTEAFF.

The chain uses TRBV15 and TRBJ2-5; 7 nucleotides align to TRBD2. CDR3 length equals 13 residues. CDR1 is LNHNV, CDR2 YYDKDF, per germline (reference sequence). J lost 5 bases, V lost 7 bases, and 7 bases had no gene match. The CDR3 spells CATKRDRQETQYF. CDR3 nucleotide sequence: TGTGCCACCAAGCGGGATCGGCAGGAGACCCAGTACTTC.

The genes are TRBV7-3 and TRBJ1-1, with D unresolved. Trimming stripped 5 bases from V and 8 bases from J, with 15 bases between. CDR1 is SGHTA, CDR2 FQGTGA, per germline. This CDR3 is built from 13 residues. In DNA form, the CDR3 reads TGTGCCAGCAGCCCCCCGGGAGGACGAGAAGCTTTCTTT. Protein: CASSPPGGREAFF.

The chain recombines TRBV29-1 with TRBJ2-3, with TRBD2 matching 10 bases. This CDR3 contains 14 residues. With V trimmed by 6 bases and J by 8 bases, 11 bases remained unmatched. CDR1 SQVTM and CDR2 ANQGSEA come from the germline V gene. The CDR3 DNA reads TGCAGCGTGGTACTAGCGGGAAAGTATAGTACGCAGTATTTT. Translation: CSVVLAGKYSTQYF.

The genes are TRBV9 and TRBJ1-1; D may be TRBD1 (5 bases). Trimming removed 0 bases from V and 3 bases from J, with 9 bases in between. CDR3 length equals 14 residues. CDR1 is SGDLS, CDR2 YYNGEE, per germline. In nucleotides, the CDR3 is TGTGCCAGCAGCGTAGGTGGGGGAGACACTGAAGCTTTCTTT. It translates to CASSVGGGDTEAFF.

V usage is TRBV2 and J usage is TRBJ1-5; the D gene is possibly TRBD1 (6 bases). The CDR3 contains 12 residues. V was pared by 8 bases and J by 3 bases, with 8 bases between. Germline V gene lookup returns CDR1 SNHLY and CDR2 FYNNEI. The DNA of the CDR3 is TGTGCCAGCCGGACAGTCAATCAGCCCCAGCATTTT. It is translated as CASRTVNQPQHF.

This rearrangement joins TRBV5-5 to TRBJ2-7; no clear D gene. The CDR3 loop spans 13 amino acids. Trimming pared 4 bases from V and 7 bases from J, leaving 15 bases between. Germline V gene sequence: CDR1 SGHKS, CDR2 YYEKEE (reference sequence). The CDR3: CASSPPRVGEQYF. The CDR3 region has the DNA TGTGCCAGCAGCCCCCCTCGAGTGGGAGAGCAGTACTTC. The full variable domain, completed using reference TRBV5-5 and TRBJ2-7, is DAGVTQSPTHLIKTRGQQVTLRCSPISGHKSVSWYQQVLGQGPQFIFQYYEKEERGRGNFPDRFSARQFPNYSSELNVNALLLGDSALYLCASSPPRVGEQYFGPGTRLTVT.

The chain is built from TRBV18 and TRBJ2-7; the D gene is possibly TRBD1 (7 bases). Trimming stripped 3 bases from V and 2 bases from J, with 14 bases between. Germline lookup yields CDR1 KGHSH and CDR2 LQKENI. The CDR3 consists of 15 residues. DNA of the CDR3: TGTGCCAGCTCACCCCAGGGGGGAACCACCTACGAGCAGTACTTC. Its translation is CASSPQGGTTYEQYF.

The chain joins TRBV25-1 to TRBJ1-4; D gene uncertain. Looked up from germline, CDR1 is MGHDK and CDR2 is SYGVNS. The CDR3 consists of 14 residues. V gave up 1 base and J gave up 0 bases, with 3 bases separating them. CDR3 coding DNA: TGTGCCAGCAGTGAATTCACAACTAATGAAAAACTGTTTTTT. It is translated as CASSEFTTNEKLFF.

The J gene is TRBJ2-7, the V gene TRBV7-2; 11 nucleotides align to TRBD2. Germline CDR1 is SGHTA and CDR2 is FQGNSA. Germline trimming cut 0 bases from V and 0 bases from J; bases unmatched to any gene: 4. This CDR3 has 17 amino acids. CDR3 DNA: TGTGCCAGCAGCTTAGCCCCTAGCGGGAGGTTCTCCTACGAGCAGTACTTC. Its protein product is CASSLAPSGRFSYEQYF.